A selection of T cell receptor beta chains follows, all from one sample in a study of T cells in Graves' hyperthyroidism and ophthalmopathy. TCRdb reanalysed the multiplex PCR reads using MiXCR and keeps one entry per CDR3 protein. This repertoire shows around 300,000 distinct CDR3 sequences, more than 10% found once; its top ten account for around 7.9%. The sample taken for sequencing was blood. The source is a woman aged 25-40 years with Graves' hyperthyroidism that later progressed to Graves' ophthalmopathy. CDR3s include the opening cysteine and the closing phenylalanine or tryptophan.

v_call cdr3_aa
TRBV9 CASNPSGNYEQYF
TRBV28 CASSSNLRWDEQYF
TRBV20-1 CSARVDTVNEQYF
TRBV19 CASSTTGPNTEAFF
TRBV18 CASSGDSSPYNEQFF
TRBV6-1 CASSYSSIRGEYEQYF
TRBV29-1 CSGRQGAADTQYF
TRBV4-2 CASSPLGTSLSYEQYF
TRBV2 CASVTGGPGAGELFF
TRBV24-1 CATSDFETGIHEQYF
TRBV6-1 CASRPEGIINQPQHF
TRBV18 CASSPGPTRAVEDGYTF
TRBV5-4 CASSLPGVAGETQYF
TRBV7-9 CASSGWTGENTGELFF
TRBV6-2/TRBV6-3 CASSPLSGTAYNEQFF
TRBV24-1 CATQLAQNTGELFF
TRBV3-1 CASSNNFRWEKAYGYTF
TRBV4-1 CASSLSEDSNSPLHF
TRBV6-2/TRBV6-3 CASSSPYEQYF
TRBV2 CASTTGLARYNEQFF
TRBV27 CASSLFLGFGQYF
TRBV11-2 CASSFPVTGTNTEAFF
TRBV7-2 CASSLAGPNTEAFF
TRBV9 CANSPGAGFAYEQYF
TRBV4-1 CASSQGLSSYEQYF
TRBV28 CASSQGWAENTIYF
TRBV3-1 CASSQGLPGQNTGELFF
TRBV4-2 CASSPQGLALYNEQFF
TRBV5-4 CVSSRTGQGAGETQYF
TRBV9 CASSVDGGGEQYF
TRBV2 CASTGEGDGELFF
TRBV7-2 CASSSGLAGPLNEQFF
TRBV5-1 CASSLAAGTGGYEQYF
TRBV2 CASSEASGQLYEQYF
TRBV18 CASSPAYDTEAFF
TRBV20-1 CSAPWGYEQYF
TRBV4-1 CASSREANTGELFF
TRBV20-1 CSARDEFGKNIQYF
TRBV5-1 CASSLDLDNEQFF
TRBV7-9 CASSRTVNPNEKLFF
TRBV30 CAWTQEPNEKLFF
TRBV7-6 CASSSGEGRENIQYF
TRBV20-1 CSGALGYEQYF
TRBV7-8 CASSPGLAGGRTYEQYF
TRBV29-1 CSVEDLEGMETQYF
TRBV12-5 CASGLVPPTGDYGYTF
TRBV20-1 CSARPPQGRQETQYF
TRBV19 CASKESGTPSYNEQFF
TRBV6-1 CASRGWDRGPSYEQYF